This TCR beta chain was obtained from a study of identifying expanded T cells in peripheral blood. This clone was recorded only once. Sequencing was performed with immunoSEQ multiplex PCR; in TCRdb, only in-frame clones are kept and a portion is missing. The sample lists 70,000 to 100,000 clones; 88% were seen once. From germline, CDR1 is MNHNY and CDR2 SVGAGI (reference sequence). Deletions cut 5 bases from V and 0 bases from J, with 11 bases between. CDR3 length: 15 amino acids. V gene TRBV6-6 combines with J gene TRBJ1-3; possible D gene TRBD1, 5 bases. The receptor was isolated from a person aged 18 to 75 in good health. The sample consisted of blood. DNA of the CDR3: TGTGCCAGCAGTGTGACAGAGAGCTCTGGAAACACCATATATTTT. Protein: CASSVTESSGNTIYF.